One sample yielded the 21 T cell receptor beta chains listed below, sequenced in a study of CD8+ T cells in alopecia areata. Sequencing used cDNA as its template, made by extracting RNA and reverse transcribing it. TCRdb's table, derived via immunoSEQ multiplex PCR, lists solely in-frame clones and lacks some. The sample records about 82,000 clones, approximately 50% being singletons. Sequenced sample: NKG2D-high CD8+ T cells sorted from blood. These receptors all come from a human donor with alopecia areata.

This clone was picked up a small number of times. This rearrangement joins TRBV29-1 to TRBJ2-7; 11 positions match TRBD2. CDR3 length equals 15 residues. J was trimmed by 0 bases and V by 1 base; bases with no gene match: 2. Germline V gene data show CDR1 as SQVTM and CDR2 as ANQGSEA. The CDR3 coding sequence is TGCAGCGTTGAAGGAGGGACTAGCGGCTCCTACGAGCAGTACTTC. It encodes CSVEGGTSGSYEQYF.

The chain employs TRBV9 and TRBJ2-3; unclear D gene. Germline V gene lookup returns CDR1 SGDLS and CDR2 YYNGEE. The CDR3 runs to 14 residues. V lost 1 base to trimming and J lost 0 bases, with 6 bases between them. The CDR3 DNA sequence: TGTGCCAGCAGCGTACCAGATAGCACAGATACGCAGTATTTT. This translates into CASSVPDSTDTQYF.

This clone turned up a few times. CDR3 sequence (DNA): TGTGCCAGCAGTGAAATTAGCGGGAGCTGGGGTGAGCAGTTCTTC. Protein sequence: CASSEISGSWGEQFF. The J gene is TRBJ2-1, the V gene TRBV2, with TRBD2 identical over 9 bases. CDR1 is SNHLY, CDR2 FYNNEI, per germline. The CDR3 loop spans 15 amino acids. J gave up 9 bases and V 2 bases, and 8 bases lay outside the gene matches.

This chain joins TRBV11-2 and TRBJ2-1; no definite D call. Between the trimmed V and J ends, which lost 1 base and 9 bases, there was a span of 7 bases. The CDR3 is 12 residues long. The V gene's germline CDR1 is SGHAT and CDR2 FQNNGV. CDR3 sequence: CASSLGGREQFF. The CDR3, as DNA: TGTGCCAGCAGCTTAGGGGGTCGTGAGCAGTTCTTC. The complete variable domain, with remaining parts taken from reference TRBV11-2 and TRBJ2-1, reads EAGVAQSPRYKIIEKRQSVAFWCNPISGHATLYWYQQILGQGPKLLIQFQNNGVVDDSQLPKDRFSAERLKGVDSTLKIQPAKLEDSAVYLCASSLGGREQFFGPGTRLTVL.

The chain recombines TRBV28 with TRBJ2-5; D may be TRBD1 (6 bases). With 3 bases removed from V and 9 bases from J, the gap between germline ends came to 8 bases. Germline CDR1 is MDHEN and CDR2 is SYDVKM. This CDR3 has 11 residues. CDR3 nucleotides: TGTGCCAGCAGTTTGGGGGCAGCCCAGTACTTC. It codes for CASSLGAAQYF.

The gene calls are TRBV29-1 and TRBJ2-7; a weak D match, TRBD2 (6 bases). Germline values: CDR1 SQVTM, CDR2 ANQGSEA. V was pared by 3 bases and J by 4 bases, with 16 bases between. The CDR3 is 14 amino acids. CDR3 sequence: CSVERDPIQYEQYF. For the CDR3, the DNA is TGCAGCGTTGAGCGGGACCCCATACAGTACGAGCAGTACTTC.

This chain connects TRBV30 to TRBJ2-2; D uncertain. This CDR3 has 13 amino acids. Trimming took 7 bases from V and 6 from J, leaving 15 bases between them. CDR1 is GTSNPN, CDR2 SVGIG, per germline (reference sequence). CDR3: CAFPPMAAGELFF. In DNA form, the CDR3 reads TGTGCCTTCCCCCCGATGGCTGCCGGGGAGCTGTTTTTT.

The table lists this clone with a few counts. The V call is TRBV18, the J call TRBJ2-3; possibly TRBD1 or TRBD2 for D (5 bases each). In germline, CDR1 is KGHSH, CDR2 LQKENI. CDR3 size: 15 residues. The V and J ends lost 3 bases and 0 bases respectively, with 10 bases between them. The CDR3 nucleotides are TGTGCCAGCTCACCCCCGGGACCTAGCACAGATACGCAGTATTTT. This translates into CASSPPGPSTDTQYF.

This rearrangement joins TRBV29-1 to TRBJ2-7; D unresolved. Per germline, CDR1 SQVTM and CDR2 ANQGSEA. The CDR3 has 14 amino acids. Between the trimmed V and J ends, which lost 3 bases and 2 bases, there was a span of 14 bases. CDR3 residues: CSVDGSDGTYEQYF. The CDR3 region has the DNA TGCAGCGTTGACGGCAGTGACGGAACCTACGAGCAGTACTTC.

The CDR3 sequence: CASSSPLTGYEDTQYF. CDR3 DNA: TGTGCCAGCAGCTCTCCTCTCACGGGGTATGAAGATACGCAGTATTTT. The J gene is TRBJ2-3, the V gene TRBV7-8; D perhaps matches TRBD2 (5 bases). Deletions cut 4 bases from V and 5 bases from J, with 19 bases between. The CDR3 covers 16 residues. Germline assignment: CDR1 SGHVS and CDR2 FQNEAQ.

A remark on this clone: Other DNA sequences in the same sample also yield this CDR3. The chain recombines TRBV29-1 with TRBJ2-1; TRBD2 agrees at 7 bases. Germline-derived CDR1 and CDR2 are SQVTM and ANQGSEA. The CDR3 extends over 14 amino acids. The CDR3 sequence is CSAPGGSSYNEQFF. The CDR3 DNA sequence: TGCAGTGCTCCCGGGGGGAGCTCCTACAATGAGCAGTTCTTC.

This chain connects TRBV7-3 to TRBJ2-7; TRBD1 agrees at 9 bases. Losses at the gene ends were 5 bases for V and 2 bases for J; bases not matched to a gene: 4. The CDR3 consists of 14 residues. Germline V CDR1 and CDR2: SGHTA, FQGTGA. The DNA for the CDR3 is TGTGCCAGCAGCGGGGGGACAGGGCCCTACGAGCAGTACTTC. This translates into CASSGGTGPYEQYF.

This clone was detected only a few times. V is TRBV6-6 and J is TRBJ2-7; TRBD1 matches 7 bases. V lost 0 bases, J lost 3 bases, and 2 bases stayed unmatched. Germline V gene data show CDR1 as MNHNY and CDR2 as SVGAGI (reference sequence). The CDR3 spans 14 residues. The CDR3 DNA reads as TGTGCCAGCAGTTACTCTAGGGACAGCTACGAGCAGTACTTC. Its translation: CASSYSRDSYEQYF.

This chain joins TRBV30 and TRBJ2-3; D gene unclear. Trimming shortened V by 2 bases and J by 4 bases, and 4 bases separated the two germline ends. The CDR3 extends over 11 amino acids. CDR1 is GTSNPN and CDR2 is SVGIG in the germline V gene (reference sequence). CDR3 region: CAWSSPDTQYF. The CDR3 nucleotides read TGTGCCTGGAGTTCCCCAGATACGCAGTATTTT.

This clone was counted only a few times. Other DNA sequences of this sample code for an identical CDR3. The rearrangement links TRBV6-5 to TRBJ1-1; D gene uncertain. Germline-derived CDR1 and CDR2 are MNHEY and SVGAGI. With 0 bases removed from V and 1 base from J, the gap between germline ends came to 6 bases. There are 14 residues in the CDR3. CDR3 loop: CASSYSNRNTEAFF. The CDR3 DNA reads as TGTGCCAGCAGTTACTCGAACCGGAACACTGAAGCTTTCTTT.

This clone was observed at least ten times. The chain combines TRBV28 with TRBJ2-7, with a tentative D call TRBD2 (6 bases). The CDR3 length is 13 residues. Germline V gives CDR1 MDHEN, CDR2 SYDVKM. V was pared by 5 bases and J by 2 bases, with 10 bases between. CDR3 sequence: CASSVRGTYEQYF. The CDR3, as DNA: TGTGCCAGCAGTGTTCGGGGGACCTACGAGCAGTACTTC.

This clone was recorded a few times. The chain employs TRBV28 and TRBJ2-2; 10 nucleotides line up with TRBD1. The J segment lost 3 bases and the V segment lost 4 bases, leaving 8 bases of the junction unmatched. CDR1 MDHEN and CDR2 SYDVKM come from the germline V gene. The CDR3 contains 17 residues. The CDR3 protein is CASSSDRGMGYTGELFF. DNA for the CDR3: TGTGCCAGCAGTTCGGACAGGGGGATGGGTTACACCGGGGAGCTGTTTTTT.

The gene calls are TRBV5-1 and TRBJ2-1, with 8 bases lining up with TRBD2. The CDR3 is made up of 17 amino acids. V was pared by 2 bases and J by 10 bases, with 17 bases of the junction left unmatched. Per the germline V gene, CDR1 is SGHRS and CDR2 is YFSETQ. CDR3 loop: CASSFHHLGLANGEQFF. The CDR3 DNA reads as TGCGCCAGCAGCTTTCACCACCTAGGACTAGCTAATGGGGAGCAGTTCTTC.

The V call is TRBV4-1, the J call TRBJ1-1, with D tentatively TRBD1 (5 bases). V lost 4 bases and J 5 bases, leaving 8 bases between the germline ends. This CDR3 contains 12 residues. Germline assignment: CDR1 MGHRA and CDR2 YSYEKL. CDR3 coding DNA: TGCGCCAGCAGCCCCGGGGGAACTGAAGCTTTCTTT. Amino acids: CASSPGGTEAFF.

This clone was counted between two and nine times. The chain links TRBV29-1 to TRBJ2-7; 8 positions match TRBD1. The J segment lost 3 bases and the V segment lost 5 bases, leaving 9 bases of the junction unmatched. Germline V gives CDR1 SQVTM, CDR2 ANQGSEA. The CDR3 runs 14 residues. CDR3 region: CSVRTGRLNYEQYF. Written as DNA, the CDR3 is TGCAGCGTTAGGACAGGGAGATTGAACTACGAGCAGTACTTC.

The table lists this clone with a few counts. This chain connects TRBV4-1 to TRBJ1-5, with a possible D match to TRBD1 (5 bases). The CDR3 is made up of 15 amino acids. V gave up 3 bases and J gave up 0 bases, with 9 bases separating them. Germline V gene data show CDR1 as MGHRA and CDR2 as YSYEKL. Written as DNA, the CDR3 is TGCGCCAGCAGCCAGGCAGGGTATAGCAATCAGCCCCAGCATTTT. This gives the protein CASSQAGYSNQPQHF.